A single sample is the source of the 25 T cell receptor beta chains below, sequenced in a study of Graves' ophthalmopathy and Graves' hyperthyroidism. Investigators amplified TCR beta CDR3 regions from RNA transcripts. HTBI primers primed a first-round RT-PCR, and a second-round multiplex PCR followed. A single record per CDR3 protein comes from TCRdb applying MiXCR to the multiplex PCR reads. The sample yields a few hundred thousand distinct CDR3 sequences, roughly a sixth seen once. The source material was peripheral blood. The receptor set was obtained from an adult man with Graves' ophthalmopathy.

The V and J genes are TRBV12-3 or TRBV12-4 and TRBJ1-1; D call uncertain. Trimming stripped 7 bases from V and 6 bases from J, with 27 bases between. CDR3 length equals 17 residues. CDR3 region: CASNFQSANSGFPEAFF. CDR3 nucleotide sequence: TGTGCCAGCAACTTTCAATCCGCAAATTCTGGGTTCCCTGAAGCTTTCTTT.

This clonotype was seen ten or more times. The chain recombines TRBV6-1 with TRBJ1-1; D uncertain. This CDR3 is 13 amino acids long. Per germline, CDR1 MNHNS and CDR2 SASEGT. Trimming left V 4 bases short and J 11 bases short, with 17 bases between. The CDR3 bases are TGTGCCAGCAGTGCTCCCGGGCCCGGGGTGGCTTTCTTT. Amino acids: CASSAPGPGVAFF.

This clonotype has a count of ten or more. The chain joins TRBV4-1 to TRBJ2-5; TRBD1 is a possible D gene (6 bases). The CDR3 has 16 amino acids. Germline assignment: CDR1 MGHRA and CDR2 YSYEKL. The ends were cut back, 0 bases at V and 4 bases at J, with 15 bases in the middle. The chain's CDR3 is CASSQDRQGRGETQYF. The CDR3 DNA follows: TGCGCCAGCAGCCAAGATAGGCAGGGGCGAGGAGAGACCCAGTACTTC.

Ten or more counts support this clonotype. CDR3 bases: TGTGCCAGCAGATCAGAACCGGGACAGATATCCTCTGGGGCCAACGTCCTGACTTTC. Translation gives CASRSEPGQISSGANVLTF. The chain carries TRBV6-6 and TRBJ2-6; 7 bases align to TRBD1. Germline CDR1 and CDR2: MNHNY and SVGAGI (reference sequence). The CDR3 totals 19 residues. J lost 0 bases, V lost 6 bases, and 14 bases had no gene match.

The sample holds many counts of this clonotype. The final CDR3 position lacks the conserved phenylalanine or tryptophan, pointing to a likely read error. The gene calls are TRBV2 and TRBJ1-2, with 9 positions matching TRBD1. Unmatched junction bases numbered 8, after V lost 7 bases and J lost 2 bases. Germline V gives CDR1 SNHLY, CDR2 FYNNEI. The CDR3 spans 15 residues. Here the CDR3 DNA reads TGTGCCAGCAACTCGGGGGGACAGGGAAACTATGGCTACACCTCC. This sequence encodes CASNSGGQGNYGYTS.

There are many counts of this clonotype. The chain combines TRBV6-1 with TRBJ2-7, with D unresolved. Trimming took off 5 bases at V and 4 bases at J, with 18 bases between the two ends. The germline gives CDR1 MNHNS, CDR2 SASEGT. The CDR3 consists of 15 residues. The CDR3: CASSRSRSIGYEQYF. The DNA for the CDR3 is TGTGCCAGCAGTAGGTCGCGGAGCATAGGGTACGAGCAGTACTTC.

This clonotype was observed at least ten times. This chain uses TRBV6-1 with TRBJ2-4; 11 nucleotides agree with TRBD1. The CDR3 covers 16 residues. V was pared by 4 bases and J by 8 bases, with 10 bases of the junction left unmatched. CDR1 and CDR2 (germline): MNHNS, SASEGT. The chain's CDR3 is CASSGTGGYTGDIQYF. CDR3 coding DNA: TGTGCCAGCAGTGGGACAGGGGGCTACACGGGGGACATTCAGTACTTC.

This clonotype was seen a few times. Germline and junction disagree at one end, which may indicate a read error. The CDR3 sequence: CASSPWDTEAFF. The CDR3 DNA is TGTGCCAGCAGCCCATGGGACACTGAGGCTTTCTTT. The chain employs TRBV6-2 or TRBV6-3 and TRBJ1-1; D perhaps matches TRBD1 (6 bases). The CDR3 contains 12 residues. The germline gives CDR1 MNHEY, CDR2 SVGEGT.

This clonotype was seen at least ten times. The chain uses TRBV7-2 and TRBJ1-6, with D possibly matching TRBD1 (6 bases). This CDR3 region has 17 residues. Germline loops: CDR1 SGHTA, CDR2 FQGNSA. The V and J ends lost 3 bases and 3 bases respectively, with 15 bases between them. The CDR3 loop is CASSFGLRQDYNSPLHF. The CDR3 coding sequence is TGTGCCAGCAGCTTTGGTTTGAGACAGGACTATAATTCACCCCTCCACTTT. Full variable domain (missing parts from reference TRBV7-2 and TRBJ1-6): GAGVSQSPSNKVTEKGKDVELRCDPISGHTALYWYRQSLGQGLEFLIYFQGNSAPDKSGLPSDRFSAERTGGSVSTLTIQRTQQEDSAVYLCASSFGLRQDYNSPLHFGNGTRLTVT.

This clonotype was detected ten times or more. This chain uses TRBV5-1 with TRBJ1-1, with D perhaps TRBD1 (5 bases). This CDR3 is 16 amino acids long. V lost 1 base and J 3 bases, leaving 16 bases between the germline ends. CDR1 is SGHRS and CDR2 is YFSETQ in the germline V gene. The CDR3, as DNA: TGCGCCAGCAGCTTGAGTACCCGCAGGGCGGACACTGAAGCTTTCTTT. Amino acids: CASSLSTRRADTEAFF.

This clonotype was picked up many times. V and J are TRBV6-2 or TRBV6-3 and TRBJ1-5; 10 bases map to TRBD1. Germline V gives CDR1 MNHEY, CDR2 SVGEGT. The ends lost 7 bases at V and 0 bases at J; junction bases unmatched: 12. The CDR3 extends over 18 amino acids. Written as DNA, the CDR3 is TGTGCCAGCAACCGAGGAGGGACAGGGGACTATAGCAATCAGCCCCAGCATTTT. Protein sequence: CASNRGGTGDYSNQPQHF.

This clonotype was detected ten times or more. The genes are TRBV13 and TRBJ1-5; 9 positions match TRBD1. The CDR3 contains 21 residues. V shed 5 bases and J 7 bases; nucleotides not matched to a gene: 27. Germline loops: CDR1 PRHDT, CDR2 FYEKMQ (reference sequence). CDR3 sequence (DNA): TGTGCCAGCAGCCATAGATTAAAGGGGGGAGGGGGACAGGGATGGGACCAGCCCCAGCATTTT. This encodes CASSHRLKGGGGQGWDQPQHF.

This clonotype was recorded only once. The chain has TRBV12-3 or TRBV12-4 and TRBJ1-1, with a weak D call TRBD1 (5 bases). This CDR3 region has 16 residues. Trimming left V 5 bases short and J 2 bases short, with 18 bases between. The CDR3 nucleotides are TGTGCCAGCAGTACCCCTTTTGGGGGGAAAAACACTGAAGCTTTCTTT. This encodes CASSTPFGGKNTEAFF.

A few counts support this clonotype. The rearrangement joins TRBV7-2 to TRBJ1-1; D unclear. Trimming removed 4 bases at V and 0 bases at J, with 12 bases between. Germline CDR1 is SGHTA and CDR2 is FQGNSA. The CDR3 runs to 15 residues. The CDR3 nucleotides read TGTGCCAGCAGCTCAATCTGGGTGGTGAACACTGAAGCTTTCTTT. This gives the protein CASSSIWVVNTEAFF.

This clonotype was recorded many times. The chain combines TRBV30 with TRBJ2-7; 7 nucleotides match TRBD1. Trimming took 0 bases from V and 4 from J; bases not matched to a gene: 0. This CDR3 is 12 amino acids long. Germline lookup yields CDR1 GTSNPN and CDR2 SVGIG (reference sequence). CDR3 in amino acids: CAWSVTGYEQYF. The DNA for the CDR3 is TGTGCCTGGAGTGTGACAGGGTACGAGCAGTACTTC.

The J gene is TRBJ2-7, the V gene TRBV28, with TRBD2 matching over 8 bases. Germline lookup yields CDR1 MDHEN and CDR2 SYDVKM. The V gene end was trimmed by 4 bases and the J gene end by 5 bases; junction bases not matched to a gene: 7. The CDR3 covers 14 residues. CDR3 protein: CASSSLAGYDEQYF. Here the CDR3 DNA reads TGTGCCAGCAGTTCCCTAGCGGGTTATGACGAGCAGTACTTC.

In its sample, this clonotype was seen many times. V usage is TRBV7-9 and J usage is TRBJ1-1, with TRBD1 identical over 12 bases. Germline values: CDR1 SEHNR, CDR2 FQNEAQ (reference sequence). The CDR3 length is 20 residues. J lost 0 bases, V lost 2 bases, and 13 bases had no gene match. CDR3 sequence: CASSLRAPGQGAGMNTEAFF. DNA for the CDR3: TGTGCCAGCAGCTTACGAGCACCGGGACAGGGGGCAGGTATGAACACTGAAGCTTTCTTT.

This clonotype came up many times. The chain combines TRBV20-1 with TRBJ1-2, with 8 bases that match TRBD1. The CDR3 loop spans 13 amino acids. Germline assignment: CDR1 DFQATT and CDR2 SNEGSKA (reference sequence). With 4 bases clipped from V and 4 bases from J, the junction kept 5 bases outside the gene matches. CDR3 nucleotides: TGCAGTGCTACAGGGGGCGCGGGCTATGGCTACACCTTC. Translation: CSATGGAGYGYTF.

This clonotype was observed at least ten times. The chain carries TRBV28 and TRBJ1-5, with 7 bases lining up with TRBD1. CDR3 length: 15 amino acids. Germline V gene data show CDR1 as MDHEN and CDR2 as SYDVKM. Trimming cost V 7 bases and J 2 bases; bases outside gene matches: 8. CDR3 DNA sequence: TGTGCCAGCAATCACAGGGGAGGAGGCAATCAGCCCCAGCATTTT. Encoded protein: CASNHRGGGNQPQHF.

For this clonotype: At one end the junction does not follow the germline gene, possibly because of a read error. The chain links TRBV6-1 to TRBJ1-6; D ambiguous. The germline CDR1 and CDR2 sequences are MNHNS and SASEGT. CDR3 size: 14 residues. The CDR3 loop reads CASTQGSFGSPLYF. Written as DNA, the CDR3 is TGTGCCAGCACCCAAGGGAGTTTTGGTTCACCCCTCTACTTT.

This clonotype was observed many times. J is TRBJ1-1 and V is TRBV13; possibly TRBD1 for D (6 bases). CDR1 is PRHDT, CDR2 FYEKMQ, per germline (reference sequence). Trimming removed 5 bases from V and 0 bases from J, with 16 bases in between. This CDR3 comprises 16 residues. CDR3 region: CASSLIRDIMNTEAFF. CDR3 bases: TGTGCCAGCAGCCTCATCCGGGACATAATGAACACTGAAGCTTTCTTT.

This clonotype showed up many times. The chain recombines TRBV28 with TRBJ2-4, with D possibly TRBD2 on 5 matching bases. The germline V and J ends were trimmed by 3 bases and 3 bases, with 15 bases remaining between them. CDR3 length: 16 residues. Germline V lookup: CDR1 MDHEN, CDR2 SYDVKM. CDR3 in DNA: TGTGCCAGCAGTTTTTATTCGACCGGAGGCAAAAACATTCAGTACTTC. The encoded protein is CASSFYSTGGKNIQYF.

This clonotype was recorded at least ten times. The genes are TRBV12-3 or TRBV12-4 and TRBJ1-1, with a tentative D call TRBD1 (5 bases). The V end was cut by 1 base, the J end by 9 bases, with 6 bases between. This CDR3 is 11 amino acids long. The CDR3 region has the DNA TGTGCCAGCAGTTTAGGGGGCCAAGCTTTCTTT. Translated: CASSLGGQAFF.

In its sample, this clonotype was seen many times. The J gene is TRBJ2-7, the V gene TRBV28; no firm D call. Trimming removed 2 bases at V and 4 bases at J, with 6 bases between. CDR3 length: 12 residues. From germline, CDR1 is MDHEN and CDR2 SYDVKM. CDR3 amino acids: CASSLTPYEQYF. The CDR3 DNA sequence: TGTGCCAGCAGTTTAACTCCGTACGAGCAGTACTTC.

This clonotype was found many times. The chain recombines TRBV5-1 with TRBJ1-2, with TRBD1 as a possible D gene (5 bases). Germline V gene sequence: CDR1 SGHRS, CDR2 YFSETQ. The CDR3 is 13 amino acids. CDR3 sequence: CASSIQGDYGYTF. The DNA for the CDR3 is TGCGCGAGCTCAATTCAGGGTGACTATGGCTACACCTTC.